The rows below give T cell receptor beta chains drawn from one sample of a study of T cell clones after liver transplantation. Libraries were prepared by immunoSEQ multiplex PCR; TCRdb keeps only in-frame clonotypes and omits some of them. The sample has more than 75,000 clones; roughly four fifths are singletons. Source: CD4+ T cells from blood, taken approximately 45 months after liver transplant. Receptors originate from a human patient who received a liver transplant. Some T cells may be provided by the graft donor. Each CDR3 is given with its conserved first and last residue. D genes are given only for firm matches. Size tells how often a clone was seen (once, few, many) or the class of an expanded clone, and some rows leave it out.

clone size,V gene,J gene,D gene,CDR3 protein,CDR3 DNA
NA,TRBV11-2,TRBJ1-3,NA,CASSLDPTLAGEPRGNTIYF,TGTGCCAGCAGCTTAGACCCTACGCTGGCGGGGGAGCCTAGGGGAAACACCATATATTTT
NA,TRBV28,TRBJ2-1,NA,CASSLLSGTYNEQFF,TGTGCCAGCAGTTTATTGTCCGGGACCTACAATGAGCAGTTCTTC
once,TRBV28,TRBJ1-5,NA,CASSLLDVISHQPQHF,TGTGCCAGCAGTTTACTGGACGTCATATCTCATCAGCCCCAGCATTTT
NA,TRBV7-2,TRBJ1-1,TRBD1,CASRTGAQNTEAFF,TGTGCCAGCAGGACAGGGGCCCAGAACACTGAAGCTTTCTTT
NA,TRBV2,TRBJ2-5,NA,CASSLEKDSTQYF,TGTGCCAGCAGTCTCGAGAAGGACAGCACCCAGTACTTC
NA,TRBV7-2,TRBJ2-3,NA,CASSLFTDTQYF,TGTGCCAGCAGCTTGTTTACAGATACGCAGTATTTT
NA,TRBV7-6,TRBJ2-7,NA,CASSLVSFGAGGNEQYF,TGTGCCAGCAGCTTAGTTAGTTTCGGGGCAGGTGGCAACGAGCAGTACTTC
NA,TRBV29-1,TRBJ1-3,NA,CSVGADGNTIYF,TGCAGCGTTGGGGCAGATGGAAACACCATATATTTT
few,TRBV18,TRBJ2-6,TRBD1,CASSPVPQGASGANVLTF,TGTGCCAGCTCACCAGTGCCACAGGGGGCATCTGGGGCCAACGTCCTGACTTTC
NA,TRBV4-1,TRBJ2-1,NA,CASSQDTASSYNEQFF,TGCGCCAGCAGCCAAGATACAGCGAGCTCCTACAATGAGCAGTTCTTC
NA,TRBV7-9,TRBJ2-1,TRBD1,CASSQDRGSYNEQFF,TGTGCCAGCAGCCAGGACAGGGGATCCTACAATGAGCAGTTCTTC
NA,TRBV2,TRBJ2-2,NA,CASKVNGNTGELFF,TGTGCCAGCAAGGTGAACGGGAACACCGGGGAGCTGTTTTTT
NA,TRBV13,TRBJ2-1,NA,CASSFSQRYYNEQFF,TGTGCCAGCAGCTTTAGCCAGCGGTACTACAATGAGCAGTTCTTC
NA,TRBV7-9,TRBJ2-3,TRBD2,CASSPRLAGTDTQYF,TGTGCCAGCAGCCCGCGACTAGCGGGCACAGATACGCAGTATTTT
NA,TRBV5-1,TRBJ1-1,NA,CASSRTAMNTEAFF,TGCGCCAGCAGCAGGACAGCCATGAACACTGAAGCTTTCTTT
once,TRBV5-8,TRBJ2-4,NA,CASSFRTGGLAKNIQYF,TGTGCCAGCAGCTTTAGGACTGGGGGACTAGCCAAAAACATTCAGTACTTC
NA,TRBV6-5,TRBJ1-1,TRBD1,CASSYSGQGSPGAFF,TGTGCCAGCAGTTACTCGGGACAGGGGAGCCCTGGAGCTTTCTTT
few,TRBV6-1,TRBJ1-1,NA,CASRGKDREAFF,TGTGCCAGCAGGGGCAAGGACCGGGAAGCTTTCTTT
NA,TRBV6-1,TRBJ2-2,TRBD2,CAIGTSGRGGELFF,TGTGCCATCGGGACTAGCGGGAGAGGCGGGGAGCTGTTTTTT
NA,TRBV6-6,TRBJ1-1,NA,CASRRGNTEAFF,TGTGCCAGCAGGCGGGGGAACACTGAAGCTTTCTTT
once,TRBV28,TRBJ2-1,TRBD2,CASSSPTRGGSEQFF,TGTGCCAGCAGTTCCCCTACTAGAGGCGGGAGTGAGCAGTTCTTC
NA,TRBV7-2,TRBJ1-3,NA,CASSLVASLSSGNTIYF,TGTGCCAGCAGCTTAGTCGCCAGTCTTAGCTCTGGAAACACCATATATTTT
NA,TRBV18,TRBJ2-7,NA,CASSPGGQSSYEQYF,TGTGCCAGCTCACCGGGGGGACAAAGCTCCTACGAGCAGTACTTC
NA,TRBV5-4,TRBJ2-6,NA,CASSGGGSGANVLTF,TGTGCCAGCAGTGGAGGGGGCTCTGGGGCCAACGTCCTGACTTTC
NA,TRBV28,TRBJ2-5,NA,CASSSTRGRETQYF,TGTGCCAGCAGTTCCACTAGGGGCCGAGAGACCCAGTACTTC
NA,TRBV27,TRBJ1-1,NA,CASKNPRAMNTEAFF,TGTGCCAGCAAAAACCCCAGGGCCATGAACACTGAAGCTTTCTTT
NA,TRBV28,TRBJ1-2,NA,CASSASGGVNYGYTF,TGTGCCAGCAGTGCATCGGGGGGGGTAAACTATGGCTACACCTTC
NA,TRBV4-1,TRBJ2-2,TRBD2,CASSQLAGANTGELFF,TGCGCCAGCAGCCAACTAGCGGGAGCGAACACCGGGGAGCTGTTTTTT
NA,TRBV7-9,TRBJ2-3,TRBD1,CASSWLRQGASPDTQYF,TGTGCCAGCAGCTGGCTGCGACAGGGGGCGAGTCCGGATACGCAGTATTTT
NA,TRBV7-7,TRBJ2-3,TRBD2,CASSQTSGSADTQYF,TGTGCCAGCAGCCAAACTAGCGGGAGTGCAGATACGCAGTATTTT
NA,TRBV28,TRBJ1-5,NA,CASSLLSRLSNQPQHF,TGTGCCAGCAGTTTATTGAGTCGACTTAGCAATCAGCCCCAGCATTTT
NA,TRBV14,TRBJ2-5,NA,CASSRGGGGRGSETQYF,TGTGCCAGCAGCCGCGGAGGAGGAGGGAGGGGGTCGGAGACCCAGTACTTC
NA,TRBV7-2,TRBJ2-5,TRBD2,CASSHGTRNQETQYF,TGTGCCAGCAGCCATGGGACTAGAAACCAAGAGACCCAGTACTTC
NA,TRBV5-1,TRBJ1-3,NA,CASSFAGPGRGGNTIYF,TGCGCCAGCAGCTTTGCCGGACCCGGCAGGGGAGGAAACACCATATATTTT
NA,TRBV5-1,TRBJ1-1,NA,CASSSSTANTEAFF,TGCGCCAGCAGCTCATCGACAGCGAACACTGAAGCTTTCTTT
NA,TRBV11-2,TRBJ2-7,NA,CASSLERGTYEQYF,TGTGCCAGCAGCTTAGAGCGGGGAACCTACGAGCAGTACTTC
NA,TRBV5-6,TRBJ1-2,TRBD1,CASSPPGQGTRRYGYTF,TGTGCCAGCAGCCCACCGGGACAGGGGACGCGACGCTATGGCTACACCTTC
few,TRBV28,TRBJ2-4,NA,CASSSWGGKSPYF,TGTGCCAGCAGTTCATGGGGCGGGAAGTCTCCGTACTTC
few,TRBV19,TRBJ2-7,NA,CASHGGGGEQYF,TGTGCCAGTCATGGGGGGGGCGGCGAGCAGTACTTC
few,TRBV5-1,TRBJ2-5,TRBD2,CASSFGNSGRVQETQYF,TGCGCCAGCAGCTTCGGGAATAGCGGGAGGGTCCAAGAGACCCAGTACTTC
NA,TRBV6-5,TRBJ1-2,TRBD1,CASSSRTGNYGYTF,TGTGCCAGCAGTTCCCGGACAGGGAACTATGGCTACACCTTC
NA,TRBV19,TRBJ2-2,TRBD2,CASSRGLAVTTGELFF,TGTGCCAGTAGTCGGGGACTAGCGGTTACCACCGGGGAGCTGTTTTTT
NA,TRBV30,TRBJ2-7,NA,CAWRGVSYEQYF,TGTGCCTGGAGGGGGGTATCCTACGAGCAGTACTTC
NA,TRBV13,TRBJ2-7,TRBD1,CASSLAGDSYEQYF,TGTGCCAGCAGCTTAGCCGGGGACAGCTACGAGCAGTACTTC
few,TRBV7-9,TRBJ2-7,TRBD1,CASSRGQGGSYEQYF,TGTGCCAGCAGCCGTGGACAGGGCGGCTCCTACGAGCAGTACTTC
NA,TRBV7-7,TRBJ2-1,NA,CASSARLSGAYNEQFF,TGTGCTAGCAGCGCCCGGTTGTCGGGGGCCTACAATGAGCAGTTCTTC
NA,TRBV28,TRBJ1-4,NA,CASSLNSGGNEKLFF,TGTGCCAGCAGCCTAAACAGTGGTGGTAATGAAAAACTGTTTTTT
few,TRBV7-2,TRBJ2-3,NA,CASSLDQGTLAQSTQYF,TGTGCCAGCAGCTTAGACCAAGGGACTTTGGCACAGAGTACGCAGTATTTT
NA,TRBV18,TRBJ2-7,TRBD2,CASSPGLAGLDEQYF,TGTGCCAGCTCACCCGGACTAGCGGGATTGGACGAGCAGTACTTC
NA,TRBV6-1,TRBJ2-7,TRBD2,CASSEVLAVSYEQYF,TGTGCCAGCAGTGAAGTGCTAGCGGTATCCTACGAGCAGTACTTC
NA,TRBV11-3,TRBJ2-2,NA,CASSLFEPGELFF,TGTGCCAGCAGCTTATTTGAACCCGGGGAGCTGTTTTTT
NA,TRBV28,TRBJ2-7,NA,CASMDTSGAYEQYF,TGTGCCAGCATGGACACCTCGGGCGCCTACGAGCAGTACTTC
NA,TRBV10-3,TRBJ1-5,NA,CAISESSSRGRQPQHF,TGTGCCATCAGTGAGTCGAGTAGCAGGGGACGACAGCCCCAGCATTTT